This T cell receptor (beta chain) originates from a study of blood T cell repertoires in COVID-19. Across the whole study: There were acute and convalescent COVID-19 samples, and they came from the United States, Italy and Spain. T cells, B-cell-depleted T cells, or PBMCs provided the cDNA or gDNA that served as material.

In the original processing: Amplification with reference gene primers provided the estimates of nucleated cell counts. The method was immunoSEQ multiplex PCR; TCRdb's version includes in-frame clones alone and lacks a portion of them. V and J calls plus clone size are reproduced from that table; the DNA served to infer D and trimming. Among 250,000 or so clones listed, approximately 84% were seen once. The V gene end was trimmed by 2 bases and the J gene end by 8 bases; junction bases not matched to a gene: 12. This CDR3 has 16 residues. Germline V gene sequence: CDR1 SGHRS, CDR2 YFSETQ. This clone was recorded only once.

The receptor was isolated from a woman aged 80 or over with acute or convalescent COVID-19. The V gene is TRBV5-1, the J gene TRBJ2-1, with TRBD2 matching over 8 bases. Specimen: peripheral blood. The CDR3 DNA reads TGCGCCAGCAGCTTTGACAGCGGGGGTCTTGGGGATGAGCAGTTCTTC. The encoded protein is CASSFDSGGLGDEQFF. Based on the CDR3 plus reference TRBV5-1 and TRBJ2-1, the full variable domain is KAGVTQTPRYLIKTRGQQVTLSCSPISGHRSVSWYQQTPGQGLQFLFEYFSETQRNKGNFPGRFSGRQFSNSRSEMNVSTLELGDSALYLCASSFDSGGLGDEQFFGPGTRLTVL.